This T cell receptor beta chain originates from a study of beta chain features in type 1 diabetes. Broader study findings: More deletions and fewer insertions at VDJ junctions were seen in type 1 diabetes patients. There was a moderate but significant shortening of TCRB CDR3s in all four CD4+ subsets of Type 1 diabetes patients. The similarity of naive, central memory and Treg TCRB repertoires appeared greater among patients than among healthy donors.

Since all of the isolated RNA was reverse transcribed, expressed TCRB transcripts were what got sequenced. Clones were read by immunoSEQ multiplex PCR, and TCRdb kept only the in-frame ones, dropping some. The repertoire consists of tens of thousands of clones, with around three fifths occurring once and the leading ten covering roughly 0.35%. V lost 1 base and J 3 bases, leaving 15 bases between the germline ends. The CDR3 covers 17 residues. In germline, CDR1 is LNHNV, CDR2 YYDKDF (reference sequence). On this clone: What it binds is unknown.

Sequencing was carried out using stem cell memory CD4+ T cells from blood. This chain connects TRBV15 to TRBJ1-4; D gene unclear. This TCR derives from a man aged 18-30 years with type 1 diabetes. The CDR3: CATSRGSQATANEKLFF. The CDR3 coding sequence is TGTGCCACCAGCAGAGGCTCCCAGGCTACGGCTAATGAAAAACTGTTTTTT.